This T cell receptor (beta chain) was sequenced during a study of T-cell reconstitution after alpha-beta-depleted transplantation in children. The CDR3 is made up of 15 amino acids. The germline V and J ends were trimmed by 1 base and 0 bases, with 10 bases remaining between them. Germline CDR1 LGHNA, CDR2 YNFKEQ. Whole-study findings and limits: The origin of alpha-beta T cells about two months after transplant was reportedly several hundred expanded graft clones. Day-60 TCRbeta diversity that was high in some patients was derived from surviving recipient T cells and thymic progenitors. Newly produced T cells mostly provided counts and TCRbeta diversity after one year, as hyperexpanded clones declined.

Remarks on this clonotype: Its antigen remains unknown.

The TCRbeta library incorporated unique molecular identifiers. Using its own MiXCR run on the PCR reads, TCRdb lists one record per CDR3 protein. The data show about 210,000 distinct CDR3 sequences, with under 20% seen just once and 43% held by the top ten. The chain couples TRBV4-2 to TRBJ2-7, with D possibly TRBD2 on 6 matching bases. This receptor was identified in a male patient aged 2-9 years who had a stem cell transplant for acute lymphoblastic leukemia, so the T cells may come from the graft donor. The material sequenced was PBMCs, mostly from graft donor cells, taken 360 days after TCRalphabeta/CD19-depleted stem cell transplant. CDR3 nucleotides: TGTGCCAGCAGCCAAGGTCCCGGGAGCTCCTACGAGCAGTACTTC. Protein product: CASSQGPGSSYEQYF.